By proportion, the clone carrying this T cell receptor (beta chain) is medium-sized (0.01 to 0.1%). Antigen specificity is unknown. The CDR3 is made up of 12 amino acids. Germline loops: CDR1 SGHDN, CDR2 FVKESK. Trimming left V 6 bases short and J 2 bases short, with 8 bases between. The library was built from roughly 400 ng RNA with molecular barcoded adaptors for alpha/delta and beta/gamma chains. A single record per CDR3 protein comes from TCRdb applying MiXCR to the reads. The profile shows roughly 18,000 distinct CDR3 sequences, approximately 24% of them singletons. The sample belongs to a study of read filtering for tumor transcriptome and immune sequencing. Study information: Per sample, TCR-region reads ranged about 3.5 to 11 million by IR-seq, 85 to 1273 by RNA-seq.

General study findings and limits: Roughly 80% of IR-seq clonotypes had a single read, yet these held roughly 3.8% of reads.

The clonotype comes from a donor at least 40 years old with multiple myeloma. Sequenced sample: a population of CD138-negative cells sorted from bone marrow. The rearrangement joins TRBV14 to TRBJ2-7; unclear D gene. The DNA of the CDR3 is TGTGCCAGCAGTCACCAGGCCTACGAGCAGTACTTC. This encodes CASSHQAYEQYF. The full variable domain, rest sourced from reference TRBV14 and TRBJ2-7, is EAGVTQFPSHSVIEKGQTVTLRCDPISGHDNLYWYRRVMGKEIKFLLHFVKESKQDESGMPNNRFLAERTGGTYSTLKVQPAELEDSGVYFCASSHQAYEQYFGPGTRLTVT.